Here is one TCR beta chain with its context. These data originate in a study of technical replicates of blood from a few donors. Germline assignment: CDR1 MNHNS and CDR2 SASEGT. V was clipped by 6 bases and J by 9 bases, with 12 bases between them. This CDR3 comprises 13 residues. Profiling relied on immunoSEQ multiplex PCR, and the TCRdb table lists in-frame clones only, not all of them. This sample has 75,000 to 100,000 clones, with less than 95% found just once. The sequencing input was T cells isolated from PBMCs. The rearrangement joins TRBV6-1 to TRBJ1-6; D is uncertain. The TCR was taken from a human donor in good health. For the CDR3, the DNA is TGTGCCAGCAGGGGCAGCCTAAGTTCACCCCTCCACTTT. This sequence encodes CASRGSLSSPLHF.